Listed below are T cell receptor beta chains from one sample, sequenced in a study of T-cell memory formation after mild COVID-19. Using its own MiXCR run on the 5' RACE reads, TCRdb lists one record per CDR3 protein. The sample consists of some 210,000 distinct CDR3 sequences, roughly 18% of them appearing once. Sequenced input: PBMCs or a T cell subset sorted from them (not recorded which). Every receptor here comes from an adult woman who had mild COVID-19 (a few samples of this study predate the infection). Cell type and time point are not known. The CDR3 runs from the conserved cysteine through the conserved F or W. A D gene is named only where the DNA matches it firmly. For some rows the clone size is stated as once, few or many, or as a class when expanded; others skip it.

clone_size	v_call	j_call	d_call	cdr3_nt	cdr3_aa
few	TRBV11-2	TRBJ1-2	.	TGTGCCAGCAGCTTCCAGGGTGTTGGGGGCTACACCTTC	CASSFQGVGGYTF
.	TRBV7-8	TRBJ1-1	.	TGTGCCAGCATACCGGGGGGAAACACTGAAGCTTTCTTT	CASIPGGNTEAFF
few	TRBV7-9	TRBJ2-1	.	TGTGCCAGCAGCTTAGTAGCGGTCAATGAGCAGTTCTTC	CASSLVAVNEQFF
.	TRBV21-1	TRBJ2-7	.	TGTGCCAGCAGCAAATTAAACAGAACATCCTACGAGCAGTACTTC	CASSKLNRTSYEQYF
.	TRBV10-3	TRBJ1-2	.	TGTGCCATCAGTTTGGGGGGCTCGAGTGGCTACACCTTC	CAISLGGSSGYTF
.	TRBV12-3/TRBV12-4	TRBJ2-1	.	TGTGCCAGCAGTTGGCCGGGACGACACTACAATGAGCAGTTCTTC	CASSWPGRHYNEQFF
.	TRBV6-2/TRBV6-3	TRBJ2-3	TRBD1	TGTGCCAGCAGTTCCCGGACAGGGGCCCGCGATACGCAGTATTTT	CASSSRTGARDTQYF
.	TRBV9	TRBJ2-3	.	TGTGCCAGCAGCCCTAGTGGCAGTAGAAGCACAGATACGCAGTATTTT	CASSPSGSRSTDTQYF
.	TRBV29-1	TRBJ1-5	TRBD1	TGCAGCGTGGCGGGACAGCAGAATCAGCCCCAGCATTTT	CSVAGQQNQPQHF
many	TRBV20-1	TRBJ2-1	.	TGCAGTGCTAGAGACGGGAGCTCCTACAATGAGCAGTTCTTC	CSARDGSSYNEQFF
.	TRBV12-3/TRBV12-4	TRBJ1-3	.	TGTGCCAGCAGTTTCCGCATCATCCACTCTGGAAACACCATATATTTT	CASSFRIIHSGNTIYF
few	TRBV7-9	TRBJ2-1	TRBD1	TGTGCCAGCAGCTTAGGTTGGGACAGGGACAATGAGCAGTTCTTC	CASSLGWDRDNEQFF
many	TRBV6-6	TRBJ1-1	.	TGTGCCAGCAGTTACTCGGCAGGGTTGAACACTGAAGCTTTCTTT	CASSYSAGLNTEAFF
few	TRBV25-1	TRBJ2-7	.	TGTGCCAGCAGGGAGACGGGACCAACATACGAGCAGTACTTC	CASRETGPTYEQYF
few	TRBV12-3/TRBV12-4	TRBJ1-5	.	TGTGCCAGCACCGGGGGGAGGGTAAATCAGCCCCAGCATTTT	CASTGGRVNQPQHF
.	TRBV7-2	TRBJ1-1	.	TGTGCCAGCAGCCCGGAGGGCGGGCAGTTGGCTTTCTTT	CASSPEGGQLAFF
few	TRBV4-2	TRBJ2-7	.	TGTGCCAGCAGCCAAGATAGAAGCTTCTACGAGCAGTACTTC	CASSQDRSFYEQYF
.	TRBV7-9	TRBJ1-6	TRBD1	TGTGCCAGGCAAACGGACAGGAATTCACCCCTCCACTTT	CARQTDRNSPLHF
few	TRBV18	TRBJ2-7	.	TGTGCCAGCTCACCGGACAGTCCCTACGAGCAGTACTTC	CASSPDSPYEQYF
few	TRBV6-2/TRBV6-3	TRBJ2-5	TRBD2	TGTGCCAGCAGTTTTAGCGGGAAGGAGACCCAGTACTTC	CASSFSGKETQYF
.	TRBV5-1	TRBJ2-7	TRBD1	TGCGCCAGCAGCTTGGGGCGAGGGACAGGCCTTCGTCACGAGCAGTACTTC	CASSLGRGTGLRHEQYF
few	TRBV6-2/TRBV6-3	TRBJ2-1	TRBD2	TGTGCCAGCTTAGCTAGCGGGAACAATGAGCAGTTCTTC	CASLASGNNEQFF
.	TRBV6-1	TRBJ2-1	.	TGTGCCAGCAGTCCCTTGGTGAATGAGCAGTTCTTC	CASSPLVNEQFF
.	TRBV7-2	TRBJ2-3	TRBD2	TGTGCCAGCAGACCCAGACTAGCGGGAGGGGATACGCAGTATTTT	CASRPRLAGGDTQYF
.	TRBV10-3	TRBJ2-1	.	TGTGCCATCAGTGTAGGGAAGGGGAATGAGCAGTTCTTC	CAISVGKGNEQFF
many	TRBV7-9	TRBJ2-5	TRBD1	TGTGCCAGCAGCTTAGTGACAGGGACAGAGACCCAGTACTTC	CASSLVTGTETQYF
.	TRBV5-6	TRBJ2-1	TRBD2	TGTGCCAGCAGCAATAGCGGGAGGCTCAATGAGCAGTTCTTC	CASSNSGRLNEQFF
few	TRBV2	TRBJ1-1	.	TGTGCCAGCAGTGATGTTGGGGGAAGGGCTTTCTTT	CASSDVGGRAFF
few	TRBV5-6	TRBJ2-7	TRBD2	TGTGCCAGCAGCTTGGAGGAGGCGGGGGGCCCGAACTCCTACGAGCAGTACTTC	CASSLEEAGGPNSYEQYF
.	TRBV7-3	TRBJ2-2	TRBD2	TGTGCCAGCAGCCTTAGCGGGGGGGCTACCGGGGAGCTGTTTTTT	CASSLSGGATGELFF
few	TRBV7-3	TRBJ2-1	TRBD2	TGTGCCAGCAGCGAAGCGGGATGGTCGGGCAATGAGCAGTTCTTC	CASSEAGWSGNEQFF
few	TRBV5-1	TRBJ2-3	TRBD2	TGCGCCAGCAGCTTGGCCAGCGGGGAGAAGAGAACGCAGTATTTT	CASSLASGEKRTQYF
.	TRBV7-2	TRBJ2-1	.	TGTGCCAGCAGCTTAAGGGACCCTCAGCAGTTCTTC	CASSLRDPQQFF
.	TRBV5-1	TRBJ2-2	TRBD1	TGCGCCAGCAGCTTATCCCCCGACAGGGTGAACACCGGGGAGCTGTTTTTT	CASSLSPDRVNTGELFF
many	TRBV7-9	TRBJ2-7	.	TGTGCCAGCAGCTTAAACTCGGGGGGCTACAACGAGCAGTACTTC	CASSLNSGGYNEQYF
.	TRBV24-1	TRBJ1-2	.	TGTGCCACCAGTGACTCCCTGGGTGGCTACACCTTC	CATSDSLGGYTF
.	TRBV19	TRBJ2-5	TRBD2	TGTGCCAGCAGTATCCTAGCGGGGGGTACCCAAGAGACCCAGTACTTC	CASSILAGGTQETQYF
.	TRBV9	TRBJ2-3	TRBD2	TGTGCCAGCAGCGTGCTAGCGGGAGGGAAACATACGCAGTATTTT	CASSVLAGGKHTQYF
.	TRBV6-1	TRBJ2-5	.	TGTGCCAGCAGCCGGGACTTAGAAGAGACCCAGTACTTC	CASSRDLEETQYF
.	TRBV10-3	TRBJ2-7	.	TGTGCCATCAGTGACTCGGGAGGACAGGACGAGCAGTACTTC	CAISDSGGQDEQYF
.	TRBV7-2	TRBJ2-3	.	TGTGCCAGCAGCTTTCAGGGGTGGACAGATACGCAGTATTTT	CASSFQGWTDTQYF
.	TRBV6-1	TRBJ1-2	.	TGTGCCAGCAGTGAAGCTGCCCAGGTCTATGGCTACACCTTC	CASSEAAQVYGYTF
.	TRBV29-1	TRBJ1-2	.	TGCAGCGTTGAAGATCGTGCTTCCAACTATGGCTACACCTTC	CSVEDRASNYGYTF
.	TRBV6-5	TRBJ1-5	.	TGTGCCAGCAGCTTAGACCGGGTTTCGCCCCAGCATTTT	CASSLDRVSPQHF
few	TRBV2	TRBJ2-1	.	TGTGCCAGCTCGGGAATCAATGAGCAGTTCTTC	CASSGINEQFF